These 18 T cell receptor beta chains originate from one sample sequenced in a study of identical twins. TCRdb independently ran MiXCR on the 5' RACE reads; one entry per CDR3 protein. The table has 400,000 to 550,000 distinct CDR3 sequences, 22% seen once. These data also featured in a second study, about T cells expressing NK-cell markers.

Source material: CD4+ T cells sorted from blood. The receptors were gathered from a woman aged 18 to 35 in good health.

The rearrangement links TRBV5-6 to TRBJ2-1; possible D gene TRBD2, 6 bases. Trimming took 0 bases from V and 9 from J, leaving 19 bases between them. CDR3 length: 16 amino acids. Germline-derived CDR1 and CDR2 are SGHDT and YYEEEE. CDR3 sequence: CASSLALAHVGGEQFF. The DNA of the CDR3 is TGTGCCAGCAGCTTGGCCCTAGCCCACGTCGGGGGTGAGCAGTTCTTC.

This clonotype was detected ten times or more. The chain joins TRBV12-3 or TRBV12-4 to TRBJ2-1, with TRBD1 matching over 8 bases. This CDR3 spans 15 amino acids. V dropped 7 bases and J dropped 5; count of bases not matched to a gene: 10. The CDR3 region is CASTLDRGFNNEQFF. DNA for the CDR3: TGTGCCAGCACCCTTGACAGGGGTTTCAACAATGAGCAGTTCTTC.

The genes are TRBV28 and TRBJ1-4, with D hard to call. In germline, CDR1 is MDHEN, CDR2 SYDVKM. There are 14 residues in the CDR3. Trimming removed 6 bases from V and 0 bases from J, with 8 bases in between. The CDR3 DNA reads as TGTGCCAGCAGCCTTCCTACAACTAATGAAAAACTGTTTTTT. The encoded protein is CASSLPTTNEKLFF.

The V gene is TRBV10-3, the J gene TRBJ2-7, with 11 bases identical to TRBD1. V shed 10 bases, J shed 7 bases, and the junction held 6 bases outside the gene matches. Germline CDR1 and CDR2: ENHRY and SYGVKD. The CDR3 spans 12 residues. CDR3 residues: CATGQGAVEQYF. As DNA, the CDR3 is TGTGCCACCGGACAGGGGGCGGTGGAGCAGTACTTC.

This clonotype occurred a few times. The CDR3 loop reads CSATPGTRDQETQYF. The CDR3 bases are TGCAGTGCTACCCCCGGGACTAGGGACCAAGAGACCCAGTACTTC. V is TRBV20-1 and J is TRBJ2-5; 8 bases fit TRBD2. Per germline, CDR1 DFQATT and CDR2 SNEGSKA (reference sequence). This CDR3 spans 15 amino acids. The V gene end was trimmed by 4 bases and the J gene end by 0 bases; junction bases not matched to a gene: 7.

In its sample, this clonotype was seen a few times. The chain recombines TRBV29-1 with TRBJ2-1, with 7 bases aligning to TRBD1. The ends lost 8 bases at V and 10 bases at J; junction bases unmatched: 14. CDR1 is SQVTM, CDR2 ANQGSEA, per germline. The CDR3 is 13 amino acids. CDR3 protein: CSTRGQVRTEQFF. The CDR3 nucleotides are TGCAGCACCCGAGGACAGGTCCGGACGGAGCAGTTCTTC.

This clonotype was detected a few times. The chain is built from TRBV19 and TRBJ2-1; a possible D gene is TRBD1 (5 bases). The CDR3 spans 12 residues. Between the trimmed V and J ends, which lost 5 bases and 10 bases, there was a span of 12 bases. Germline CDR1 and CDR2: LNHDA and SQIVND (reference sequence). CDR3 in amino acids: CASSPGQWEQFF. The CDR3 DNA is TGTGCCAGTAGTCCAGGACAATGGGAGCAGTTCTTC.

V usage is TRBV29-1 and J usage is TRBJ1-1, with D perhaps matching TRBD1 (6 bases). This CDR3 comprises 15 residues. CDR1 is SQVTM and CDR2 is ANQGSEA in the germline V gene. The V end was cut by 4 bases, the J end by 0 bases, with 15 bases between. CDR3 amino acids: CSVGKGGGMNTEAFF. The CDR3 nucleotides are TGCAGCGTTGGGAAGGGAGGGGGGATGAACACTGAAGCTTTCTTT.

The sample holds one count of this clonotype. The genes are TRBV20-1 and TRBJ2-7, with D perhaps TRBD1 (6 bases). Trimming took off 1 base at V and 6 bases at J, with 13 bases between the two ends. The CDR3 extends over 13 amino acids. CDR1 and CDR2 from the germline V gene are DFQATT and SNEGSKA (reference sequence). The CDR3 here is CSARGVTGLEQYF. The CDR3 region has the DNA TGCAGTGCTAGAGGGGTGACAGGCCTCGAGCAGTACTTC.

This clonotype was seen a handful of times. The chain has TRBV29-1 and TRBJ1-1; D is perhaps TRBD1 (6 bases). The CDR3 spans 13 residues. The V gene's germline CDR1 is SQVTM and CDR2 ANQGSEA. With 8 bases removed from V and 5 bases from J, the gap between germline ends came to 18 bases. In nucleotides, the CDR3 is TGCAGCTGCCGGGGGGGGGCTGAGACTGAAGCTTTCTTT. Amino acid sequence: CSCRGGAETEAFF.

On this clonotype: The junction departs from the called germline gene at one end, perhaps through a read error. CDR3 DNA sequence: TGCAGCGGGGGGGAGTGGTTCACAGATACGCTGTATTTT. Amino acids: CSGGEWFTDTLYF. The genes are TRBV29-1 and TRBJ2-3, with D maybe TRBD2 (6 bases). From germline, CDR1 is SQVTM and CDR2 ANQGSEA. The CDR3 is 13 amino acids.

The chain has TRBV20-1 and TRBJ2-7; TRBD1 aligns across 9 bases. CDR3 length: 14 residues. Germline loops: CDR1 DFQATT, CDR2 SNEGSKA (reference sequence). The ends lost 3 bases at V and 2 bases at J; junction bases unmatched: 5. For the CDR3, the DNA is TGCAGTGCTAGGGGGACAGGGTTTACCTACGAGCAGTACTTC. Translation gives CSARGTGFTYEQYF.

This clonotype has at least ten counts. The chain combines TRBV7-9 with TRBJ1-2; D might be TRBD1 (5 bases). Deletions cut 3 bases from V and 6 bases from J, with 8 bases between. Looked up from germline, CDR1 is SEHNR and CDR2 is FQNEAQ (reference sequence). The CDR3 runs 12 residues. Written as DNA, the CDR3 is TGTGCCAGCAGCTTGACGGGGGATGGCTACACCTTC. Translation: CASSLTGDGYTF. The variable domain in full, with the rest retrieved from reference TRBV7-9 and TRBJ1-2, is DTGVSQNPRHKITKRGQNVTFRCDPISEHNRLYWYRQTLGQGPEFLTYFQNEAQLEKSRLLSDRFSAERPKGSFSTLEIQRTEQGDSAMYLCASSLTGDGYTFGSGTRLTVV.

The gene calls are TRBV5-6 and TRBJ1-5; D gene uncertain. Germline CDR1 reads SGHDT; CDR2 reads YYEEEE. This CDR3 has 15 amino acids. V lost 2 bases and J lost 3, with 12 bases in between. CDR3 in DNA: TGTGCCAGCAGCTTTGCCGGGCGGAACAATCAGCCCCAGCATTTT. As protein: CASSFAGRNNQPQHF.

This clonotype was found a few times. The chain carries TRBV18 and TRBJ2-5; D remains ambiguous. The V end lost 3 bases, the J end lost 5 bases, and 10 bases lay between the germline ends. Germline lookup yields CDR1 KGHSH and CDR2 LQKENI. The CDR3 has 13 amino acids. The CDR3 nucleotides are TGTGCCAGCTCACCGACTGGTGCCGAGACCCAGTACTTC. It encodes CASSPTGAETQYF.

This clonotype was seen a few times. CDR3 sequence: CSARDRAEAFF. The CDR3 region has the DNA TGCAGTGCTAGAGACCGAGCTGAAGCTTTCTTT. V and J are TRBV20-1 and TRBJ1-1; D gene unclear. The CDR3 spans 11 residues. Germline V CDR1 and CDR2: DFQATT, SNEGSKA (reference sequence). The V gene lost 0 bases and the J gene lost 6 bases, with 5 bases spanning the gap.

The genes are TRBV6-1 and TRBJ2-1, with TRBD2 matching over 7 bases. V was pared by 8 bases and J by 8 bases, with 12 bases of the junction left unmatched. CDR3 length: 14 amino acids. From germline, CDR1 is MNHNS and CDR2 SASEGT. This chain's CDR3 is CASLGKRGRDEQFF. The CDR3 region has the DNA TGTGCCAGCCTAGGGAAGCGGGGAAGGGATGAGCAGTTCTTC.

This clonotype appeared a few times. This chain's CDR3 is CASSRVGSNSPLHF. In DNA form, the CDR3 reads TGTGCCAGCAGCCGGGTTGGGAGCAATTCACCCCTCCACTTT. The J gene is TRBJ1-6, the V gene TRBV7-9; D is undetermined. Trimming left V 5 bases short and J 7 bases short, with 12 bases between. The germline CDR1 and CDR2 sequences are SEHNR and FQNEAQ (reference sequence). The CDR3 has 14 amino acids.